This TCR beta chain comes out of a study of cytomegalovirus exposure and HLA in healthy donors. The V and J ends lost 7 bases and 6 bases, in that order; junction bases with no gene match: 10. This CDR3 has 14 amino acids. Germline-derived CDR1 and CDR2 are MNHEY and SVGAGI. Donors showed nominal health when sampled, although they likely had unrecorded immune exposures. About this clone itself: Its antigen is currently unknown.

The primer mix had 60 Vbeta and 13 Jbeta primers. Method: immunoSEQ multiplex PCR; TCRdb's copy keeps in-frame clones and lacks some. The table has tens of thousands of clones, around 78% seen once. Study observations and caveats: Prediction of most subjects' HLA-A and HLA-B alleles by TCR beta sequences was reportedly accurate. Immune exposure was documented only through CMV serostatus.

This chain connects TRBV6-5 to TRBJ2-3, with 7 bases lining up with TRBD1. The specimen was PBMCs. The sequence derives from a man aged 50 or older in good health and CMV-seronegative. The CDR3 DNA sequence: TGTGCCAGCAACTGGGACAGTCTGTCCGATACGCAGTATTTT. Translated: CASNWDSLSDTQYF.